The present T cell receptor (beta chain) was sequenced within a study of metastatic and nonmetastatic thyroid tumors. Looking at the study overall: Repertoires from malignant and benign thyroid patients were compared across blood and tumor or nodule tissue.

Each patient came to thyroid surgery without any prior treatment (of any kind). This clone was picked up many times. The V and J ends lost 3 bases and 3 bases respectively, with 15 bases between them. Germline assignment: CDR1 GTSNPN and CDR2 SVGIG (reference sequence). The CDR3 sequence is 15 residues long. In the source study's methods: A distant-metastasis classifier for papillary thyroid cancer was built using CDR3 differences across clinicopathological groups. TCRdb ran MiXCR on the PCR reads. The V and J calls here are based on TCRdb, not the publication. Counted here are roughly 25,000 clones, about 24% occurring once; the ten biggest clones make up around 19%.

The chain links TRBV30 to TRBJ1-3; D remains ambiguous. The clonotype was recovered from a male donor with papillary thyroid cancer or a benign thyroid nodule (not recorded which). Some clones in this sample may be carry-over from other donors' samples. Sequences were obtained from blood. The CDR3 sequence: CAWRLTLGNGNTIYF. The CDR3 DNA sequence: TGTGCCTGGAGACTGACGCTTGGAAATGGAAACACCATATATTTT.